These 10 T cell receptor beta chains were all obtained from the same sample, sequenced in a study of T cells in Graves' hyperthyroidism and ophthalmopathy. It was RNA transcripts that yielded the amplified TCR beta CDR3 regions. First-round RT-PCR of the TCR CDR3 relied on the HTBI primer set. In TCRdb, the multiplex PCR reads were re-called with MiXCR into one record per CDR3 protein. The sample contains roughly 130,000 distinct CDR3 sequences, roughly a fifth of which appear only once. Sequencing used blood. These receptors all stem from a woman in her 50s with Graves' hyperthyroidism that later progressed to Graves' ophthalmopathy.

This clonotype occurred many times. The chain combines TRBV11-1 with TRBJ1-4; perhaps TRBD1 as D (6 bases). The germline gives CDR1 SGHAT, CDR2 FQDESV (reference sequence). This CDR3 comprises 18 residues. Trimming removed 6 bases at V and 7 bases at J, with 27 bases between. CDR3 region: CASSSRPGNRDGGEKLFF. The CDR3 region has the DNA TGTGCCAGCAGTTCCCGCCCCGGAAACAGGGATGGAGGTGAAAAACTGTTTTTT. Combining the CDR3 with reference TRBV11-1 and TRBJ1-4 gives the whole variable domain EAEVAQSPRYKITEKSQAVAFWCDPISGHATLYWYRQILGQGPELLVQFQDESVVDDSQLPKDRFSAERLKGVDSTLKIQPAELGDSAMYLCASSSRPGNRDGGEKLFFGSGTQLSVL.

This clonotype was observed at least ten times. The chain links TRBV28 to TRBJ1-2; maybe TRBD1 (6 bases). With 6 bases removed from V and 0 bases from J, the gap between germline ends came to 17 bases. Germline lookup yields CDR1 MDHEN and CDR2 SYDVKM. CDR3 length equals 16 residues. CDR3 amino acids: CASSQQGYRANYGYTF. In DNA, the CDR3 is TGTGCCAGCAGCCAACAGGGTTATCGAGCTAACTATGGCTACACCTTC.

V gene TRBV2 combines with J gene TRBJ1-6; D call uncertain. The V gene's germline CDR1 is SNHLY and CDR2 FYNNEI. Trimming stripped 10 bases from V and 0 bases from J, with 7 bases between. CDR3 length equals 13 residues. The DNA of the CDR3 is TGTGCCACCAGAAGCTCCTATAATTCACCCCTCCACTTT. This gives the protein CATRSSYNSPLHF.

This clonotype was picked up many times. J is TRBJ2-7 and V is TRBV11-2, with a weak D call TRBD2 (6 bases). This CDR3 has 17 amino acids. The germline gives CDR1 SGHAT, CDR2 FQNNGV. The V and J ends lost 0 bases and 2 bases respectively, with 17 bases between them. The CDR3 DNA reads TGTGCCAGCAGCTTAGATCTCCTGGGCGGGATCACCTACGAGCAGTACTTC. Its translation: CASSLDLLGGITYEQYF. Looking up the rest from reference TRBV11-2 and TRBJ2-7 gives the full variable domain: EAGVAQSPRYKIIEKRQSVAFWCNPISGHATLYWYQQILGQGPKLLIQFQNNGVVDDSQLPKDRFSAERLKGVDSTLKIQPAKLEDSAVYLCASSLDLLGGITYEQYFGPGTRLTVT.

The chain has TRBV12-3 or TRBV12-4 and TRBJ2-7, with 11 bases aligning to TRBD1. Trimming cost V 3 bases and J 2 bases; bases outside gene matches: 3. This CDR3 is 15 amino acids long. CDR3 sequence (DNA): TGTGCCAGCAGTTTGGGGGGACAGGGGGCCTACGAGCAGTACTTC. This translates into CASSLGGQGAYEQYF.

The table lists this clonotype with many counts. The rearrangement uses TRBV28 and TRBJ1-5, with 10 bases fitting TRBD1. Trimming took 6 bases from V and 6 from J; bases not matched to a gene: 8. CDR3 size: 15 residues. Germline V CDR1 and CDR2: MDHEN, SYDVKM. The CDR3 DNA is TGTGCCAGCAGCCGGGACAGGGGCGATAGTCAGCCCCAGCATTTT. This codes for CASSRDRGDSQPQHF.

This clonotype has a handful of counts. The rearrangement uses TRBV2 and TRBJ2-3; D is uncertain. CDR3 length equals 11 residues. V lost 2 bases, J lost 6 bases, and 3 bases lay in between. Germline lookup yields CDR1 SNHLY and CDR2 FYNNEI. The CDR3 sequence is CASSEPDTQYF. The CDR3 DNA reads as TGTGCCAGCAGTGAACCGGATACGCAGTATTTT.

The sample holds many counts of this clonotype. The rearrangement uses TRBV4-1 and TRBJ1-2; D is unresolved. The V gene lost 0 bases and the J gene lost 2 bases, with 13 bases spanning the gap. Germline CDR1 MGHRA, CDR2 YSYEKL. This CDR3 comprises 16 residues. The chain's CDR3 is CASSQDPGGGNYGYTF. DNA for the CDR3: TGCGCCAGCAGCCAAGATCCCGGCGGCGGAAACTATGGCTACACCTTC.

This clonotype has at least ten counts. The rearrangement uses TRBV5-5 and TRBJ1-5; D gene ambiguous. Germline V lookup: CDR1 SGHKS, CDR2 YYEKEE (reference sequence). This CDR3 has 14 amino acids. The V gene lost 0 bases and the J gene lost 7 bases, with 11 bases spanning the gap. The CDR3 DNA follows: TGTGCCAGCAGCTTGGTCAGTGGAAGCCAGCCCCAGCATTTT. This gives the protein CASSLVSGSQPQHF.

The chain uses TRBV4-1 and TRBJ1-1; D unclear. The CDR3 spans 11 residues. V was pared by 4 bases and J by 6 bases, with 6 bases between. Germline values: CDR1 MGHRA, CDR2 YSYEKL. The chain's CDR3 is CASSRRAEAFF. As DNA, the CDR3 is TGCGCCAGCAGCCGACGCGCTGAAGCTTTCTTT.